This entry describes one TCR beta chain. This clone was recorded once. It lacks a known antigen. No quality values exist for individual bases; no much larger clone is one base distant. These data come from a study of cytomegalovirus exposure and HLA in healthy donors (dated by TCRdb to the late 2010s). For context, the study as a whole: An earlier analysis of approximately 640 of the donors reported 250 to 300 Gb of sequence data and more than 90 million unique TCR beta sequences from some 180 million T cells. The study profiled the T cell repertoires of fewer than 850 subjects by immunosequencing and related them to cytomegalovirus serostatus. The genetic ancestry cluster associated with self-reported Caucasian donors included 80% to 90% of the roughly 410 genotyped donors. Genome-wide SNP genotypes for about 65% of the 666 donors were used in a later genetic analysis, which treated that subset as a discovery cohort. About five DR-DQ haplotypes were treated as single units for association and clustering because of strong linkage in the cohort. The study was designed to test whether signatures of past pathogen exposure could be identified by cataloging public T cell receptors. Rather than using new phenotypic data, the later analysis identified candidate immune exposures from TCR beta sequences and from how often those sequences occurred across donors. On average, around 240,000 unique TCR beta nucleotide sequences were sequenced per donor among 398 genotyped donors of the cohort, with 15% to 20% of those sequences being non-productive. An earlier analysis of 587 of the donors applied high-throughput TCR beta sequencing to assess whether each TCR beta V gene segment acted as functional or pseudogenic. HLA typing covered class I and class II loci at four-digit resolution. About 280 gigabases of sequencing data and some 85 million unique TCR sequences were included in an early release covering roughly 700 HLA-typed donors. A later analysis re-examined previously published TCR beta repertoires from just over 650 donors and added high-resolution HLA genotyping to investigate patterns of TCR occurrence. Donor age, sex, ethnicity and CMV serostatus were collected together with the repertoire data. Along with the approximately 700-subject first cohort, a separate validation cohort of over a hundred different subjects was used. To predict cytomegalovirus infection status, the study brought together high-throughput TCR immunosequencing, statistical association of individual TCRs with disease status, and machine learning. Typing coverage differed by locus: A, B, C, DRB1 and DQB1 were typed in about 629-640 donors, DQA1 in about 550, DPA1 in over 600, and DPB1 in approximately 450. All discovery cohort repertoires had been generated on a single sequencing platform.

Study-level results and caveats: Compared with the 666-donor mean, donors in an Asian-associated ancestry cluster had fewer N-insertions in productive TCRs, according to a later genetic analysis. In a later analysis, several top co-occurrence clusters were reported to appear linked to parvovirus B19, influenza, CMV and Epstein-Barr virus. Sequencing depth was assumed to be roughly uniform across donors in the presence/absence analyses, though that assumption may not hold. Assigning TCR associations to individual alleles was difficult when HLA alleles, especially DR and DQ, strongly co-occurred. CMV serostatus was the only immune exposure information available for the cohort. In this cohort, only TCR beta chains were sequenced, and detectable features were limited by the absence of alpha or paired-chain data. According to a later analysis, most CMV-associated TCR beta chains appeared to be HLA-restricted, and the HLA associations seemed to be driven largely by CMV exposure. The sequencing pipeline was judged likely to have produced a cluster of highly shared sequence variants as a technical artifact. Correlated functional status among segregating V segments might be attributable to linkage disequilibrium, but an unknown experimental factor could not be ruled out. The authors suggested that the approach could potentially be generalized to other disease states and immunological phenotypes. In a later analysis, TCR association rates were found to vary across HLA loci, with the most associated TCRs seen for DRB1 alleles and the fewest for HLA-C alleles. In a later analysis, 16,951 TCR beta sequences were associated with specific HLA alleles at a false discovery rate of 0.05. Most TCR sequences were observed very rarely across donors, whereas some public TCRs were present in many individuals. A later analysis found that HLA-associated TCR beta chains were more clonally expanded and had lower generation probabilities than equally common non-associated chains. Three of the identified cytomegalovirus-associated TCR beta chains were confirmed in vitro to be specific for cytomegalovirus antigens. The study listed 150 to 200 TCR beta chains as associated with cytomegalovirus. In an earlier analysis of some 500 of the donors, most TCR beta V segments were observed in productive rearrangements about 87% or about 30% of the time, broadly matching IMGT annotations. An association between a missense DCLRE1C variant and V-gene and J-gene trimming of TCR beta chains was found in a later genetic analysis and replicated in an independent cohort. In both the original and validation cohorts, the classifier was reported to diagnose cytomegalovirus status with high specificity and sensitivity. Because the 87-base-pair reads could not distinguish some IMGT-functional V segments, including TRBV6-2 and TRBV6-3, those segments were excluded. A further reported finding was that TCR beta sequences accurately predicted the HLA-A and HLA-B alleles for most subjects in the first cohort. Seventeen rarely observed V segments, including chromosome 9 orphons, were excluded from the earlier analysis of some 590 of the donors because counts were too low. Because HLA typing was unavailable for some donors at each locus, only the typed subset was used in association tests.

The method was the immunoSEQ multiplex PCR assay. For the multiplex PCR, a mixture combining 60 forward primers for TCR Vbeta segments and 13 reverse primers for TCR Jbeta segments was used. A multiplex PCR assay on genomic DNA amplified the CDR3 region of rearranged TCR beta genes. On the Illumina HiSeq System, the amplified TCR beta libraries were sequenced as 87-base-pair reads. Per the authors' processing: A later analysis tallied 75 million to 95 million unique TCR beta chains across the 600 to 700 repertoires, and approximately 12 million of those chains were shared by two or more donors. To remove PCR and sequencing errors, raw reads were error-corrected and collapsed into unique sequences using a nearest-neighbor algorithm that merged closely related sequences. To assign V, D and J gene segments, CDR3 sequences were aligned to IMGT reference sequences. Each retained sequence needed at least a six-nucleotide match to both a V gene segment and a J gene segment. Rearrangements were called productive when the CDR3 lacked stop codons and stayed in frame with V and J; all others were non-productive. CDR3 was defined by IMGT convention, running from the second conserved V-encoded cysteine to the conserved J-encoded phenylalanine. The earlier analysis of some 580 of the donors excluded any sequence lacking an unambiguous match to a single V gene segment. In an earlier analysis of 587 of the donors, V segments were called functional above 56.7% productive rearrangements and were called segregating when the between-donor standard deviation exceeded 5%. A statistical classification framework was developed to diagnose cytomegalovirus status using the catalog of TCR beta chain sequences. In a later analysis, V and J genes were assigned by comparing TCR nucleotide sequences against IMGT/GENE-DB human TR gene sequences. The TCRdist pipeline was used in a later analysis to assign CDR3 sequences and most-parsimonious VDJ recombination scenarios. In a later analysis, each TCR beta chain was defined by its CDR3 amino acid sequence together with its V-gene family, and reads lacking a unique V-gene family were excluded. A later analysis removed several hundred highly shared, low-generation-probability nucleotide sequences to deal with suspected cross-contamination and a sequencing artifact. A later analysis calculated a clonal expansion index for each public chain from normalized within-repertoire ranks of inferred template counts. A later analysis computed generation probabilities with a VDJ recombination model fitted to out-of-frame rearrangements, and checked the results against IGoR. In a later analysis, TCR-TCR, TCR-HLA and TCR-CMV co-occurrence was scored with hypergeometric tests, and a repertoire-size bias correction was applied to TCR pairs. In a later analysis, false discovery rates were estimated by permuting HLA or CMV assignments 20 times. In a later analysis, co-occurring TCRs were grouped with DBSCAN, and TCRdist sequence similarity was added when clustering was performed within HLA-allele-positive subsets. Co-occurrence clustering excluded repertoires with fewer than 30,000 or more than 120,000 public chains, plus five with anomalous nucleotide sharing. Drawn from immuneACCESS, this table holds only the in-frame rearrangements with V and J called that TCRdb kept. Clones are partly lost; checked studies trace under half to an unresolved V gene and leave the rest unexplained. The V and J calls and clone size were taken over from that table, and D and trimming were inferred from the DNA. The sample profile shows 150,000 to 180,000 clones; more than 75% of them were found once. The ten largest clones capture 7.7% of the sample.

CDR3 length: 15 amino acids, cysteine to phenylalanine. Of the read, only the CDR3 DNA is kept; its 45 bases are in frame from base 1. CDR1 is given as KGHSH and CDR2 as LQKENI, both from the germline V gene. The V end loses 3 bases and the J end loses 3 bases, and a stretch of 14 bases separates them. The cohort consisted of 666 healthy bone marrow donors. Cohort members were all nominally healthy when sampled, although unrecorded immune exposures were likely present. The donor was CMV seropositive and belonged to the group of about 290 seropositive cohort members. A peripheral blood sample was collected from each donor, and TCR beta sequencing was performed on peripheral blood mononuclear cells. Genomic DNA extraction from the blood cell samples was performed with the Qiagen DNeasy Blood Extraction Kit.

The chain couples TRBV18 to TRBJ1-1; a tentative D call is TRBD1 (5 bases match). Sample: PBMCs. This TCR derives from a man younger than 40 in good health and CMV-seropositive. CDR3 sequence: CASSPPKGKDTEAFF. The DNA is as follows: TGTGCCAGCTCACCCCCCAAGGGGAAGGACACTGAAGCTTTCTTT.